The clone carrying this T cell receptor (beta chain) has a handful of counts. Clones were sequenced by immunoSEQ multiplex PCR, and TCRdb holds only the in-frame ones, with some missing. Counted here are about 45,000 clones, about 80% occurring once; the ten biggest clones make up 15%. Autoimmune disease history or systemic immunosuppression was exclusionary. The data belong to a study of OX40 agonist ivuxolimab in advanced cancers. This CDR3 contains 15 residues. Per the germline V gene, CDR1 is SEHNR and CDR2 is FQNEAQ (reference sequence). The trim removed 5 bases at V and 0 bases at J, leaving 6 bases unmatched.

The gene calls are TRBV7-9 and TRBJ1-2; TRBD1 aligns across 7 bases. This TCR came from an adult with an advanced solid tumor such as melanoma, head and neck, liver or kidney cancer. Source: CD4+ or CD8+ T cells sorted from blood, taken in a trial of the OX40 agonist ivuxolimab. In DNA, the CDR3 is TGTGCCAGCAGCCACAGACAGGGCCCTAACTATGGCTACACCTTC. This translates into CASSHRQGPNYGYTF. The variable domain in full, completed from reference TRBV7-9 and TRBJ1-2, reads DTGVSQNPRHKITKRGQNVTFRCDPISEHNRLYWYRQTLGQGPEFLTYFQNEAQLEKSRLLSDRFSAERPKGSFSTLEIQRTEQGDSAMYLCASSHRQGPNYGYTFGSGTRLTVV.